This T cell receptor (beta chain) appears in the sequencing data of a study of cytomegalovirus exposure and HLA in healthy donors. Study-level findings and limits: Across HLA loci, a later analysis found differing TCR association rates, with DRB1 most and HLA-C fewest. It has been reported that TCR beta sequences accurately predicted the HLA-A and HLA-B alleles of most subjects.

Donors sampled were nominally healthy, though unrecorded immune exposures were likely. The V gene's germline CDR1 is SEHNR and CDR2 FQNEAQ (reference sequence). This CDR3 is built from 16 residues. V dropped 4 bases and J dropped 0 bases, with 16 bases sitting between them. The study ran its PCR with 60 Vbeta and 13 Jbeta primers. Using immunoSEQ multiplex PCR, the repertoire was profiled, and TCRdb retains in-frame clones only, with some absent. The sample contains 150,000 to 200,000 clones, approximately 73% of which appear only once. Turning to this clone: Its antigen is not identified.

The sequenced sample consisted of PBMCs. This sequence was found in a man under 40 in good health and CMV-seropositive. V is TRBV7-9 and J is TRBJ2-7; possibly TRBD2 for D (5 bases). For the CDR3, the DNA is TGTGCCAGCAGCTGGGTCGCGGGCGCCCCCTCCTACGAGCAGTACTTC. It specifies CASSWVAGAPSYEQYF.